The entry below describes one T cell receptor (beta chain). In its sample, this clone was seen a few times. Its antigen is currently not known. No base quality information exists; no much larger clone differs at one position. In the germline V gene (reference sequence), CDR1 corresponds to MNHEY and CDR2 to SMNVEV. V sheds 2 bases and J sheds 4 bases, leaving 8 bases between their ends. From the cysteine through the phenylalanine, the CDR3 covers 13 amino acids. The read is trimmed to its CDR3 DNA, 39 bases read in frame from base 1. In total, over 600 healthy bone marrow donors made up the cohort. All cohort members were sampled while nominally healthy, although unrecorded immune exposures were likely present. The donor tested CMV seronegative and was one of the 352 seronegative cohort members. Each donor provided a peripheral blood sample, and peripheral blood mononuclear cells were used for TCR beta sequencing. Genomic DNA was extracted from the blood cell samples with the Qiagen DNeasy Blood Extraction Kit.

The data stem from a study of cytomegalovirus exposure and HLA in healthy donors (dated by TCRdb to about 2017). At the level of the whole study: An earlier analysis of some 600 of the donors reported roughly 300 Gb of sequence data and 95 million to 140 million unique TCR beta sequences obtained from about 179 million T cells. The study combined high-throughput TCR immunosequencing, statistical association of individual TCRs with disease status, and machine learning to predict cytomegalovirus infection status. On average, roughly 200,000 unique TCR beta nucleotide sequences were sequenced per donor among 398 genotyped donors of the cohort, with 15% to 20% of those sequences being non-productive. Donor age, sex, ethnicity and CMV serostatus were compiled together with the repertoire data. To decide whether each TCR beta V gene segment behaved as functional or pseudogenic, an earlier analysis of several hundred of the donors relied on high-throughput TCR beta sequencing. A later analysis re-examined previously published TCR beta repertoires from hundreds of donors and added high-resolution HLA genotyping to investigate patterns of TCR occurrence. Among the roughly 400 genotyped donors, approximately 81% belonged to the genetic ancestry cluster associated with self-reported Caucasian donors. The study aimed to test whether signatures of past pathogen exposure could be identified by cataloging public T cell receptors. The T cell repertoires of 666 subjects were profiled by immunosequencing and related to cytomegalovirus serostatus. Five DR-DQ haplotypes were handled as single units for association and clustering, since linkage in the cohort was strong. Rather than using new phenotypic data, the later analysis identified candidate immune exposures from TCR beta sequences and from how often those sequences occurred across donors. HLA typing included class I and class II loci at four-digit resolution. Every discovery cohort repertoire had been produced on one sequencing platform. Typing coverage differed by locus: A, B, C, DRB1 and DQB1 were typed in roughly 620-630 donors, DQA1 in 500 to 550, DPA1 in 600 to 610, and DPB1 in just under 480. Genome-wide SNP genotypes for about 55% of the 666 donors were used in a later genetic analysis, which treated that subset as a discovery cohort. Approximately 330 gigabases of sequencing data and approximately 92 million unique TCR sequences made up an early release that covered several hundred HLA-typed donors. Besides the first cohort of about 730 subjects, a separate validation cohort made up of over a hundred different subjects was used.

Receptor amplification or capture employed the immunoSEQ multiplex PCR assay. For the multiplex PCR, a mixture combining 60 forward primers for TCR Vbeta segments and 13 reverse primers for TCR Jbeta segments was used. A multiplex PCR assay on genomic DNA amplified the CDR3 region of rearranged TCR beta genes. On the Illumina HiSeq System, the amplified TCR beta libraries were sequenced as 87-base-pair reads. As for the original processing: A later analysis tallied tens of millions of unique TCR beta chains across the 666 repertoires, and around 10 million of those chains were shared by two or more donors. To remove PCR and sequencing errors, raw reads were error-corrected and collapsed into unique sequences using a nearest-neighbor algorithm that merged closely related sequences. Alignment of CDR3 sequences to IMGT reference sequences was used to assign V, D and J gene segments. Each retained sequence needed at least a six-nucleotide match to both a V gene segment and a J gene segment. A rearrangement counted as productive if the CDR3 had no stop codons and remained in frame with V and J, and every other rearrangement counted as non-productive. CDR3 was defined by IMGT convention, running from the second conserved V-encoded cysteine to the conserved J-encoded phenylalanine. Sequences without an unambiguous match to a single V gene segment were excluded from the earlier analysis of 500 to 700 of the donors. An earlier analysis of 500 to 600 of the donors classified V segments as functional when productive rearrangements were above 56.7% and as segregating when the standard deviation between donors was above 5%. A statistical classification framework was built for diagnosing cytomegalovirus status from the catalog of TCR beta chain sequences. In a later analysis, TCR nucleotide sequences were compared against IMGT/GENE-DB human TR gene sequences so that V and J genes could be assigned. A later analysis assigned CDR3 sequences and most-parsimonious VDJ recombination scenarios with the TCRdist pipeline. In a later analysis, each TCR beta chain was defined by its CDR3 amino acid sequence together with its V-gene family, and reads without a unique V-gene family were excluded. To address suspected cross-contamination and a sequencing artifact, a later analysis removed approximately 590 highly shared, low-generation-probability nucleotide sequences. A later analysis calculated a clonal expansion index for each public chain from normalized within-repertoire ranks of inferred template counts. Generation probabilities in a later analysis came from a VDJ recombination model fitted to out-of-frame rearrangements, and those results were checked against IGoR. In a later analysis, TCR-TCR, TCR-HLA and TCR-CMV co-occurrence was scored with hypergeometric tests, and a repertoire-size bias correction was applied to TCR pairs. To estimate false discovery rates, a later analysis permuted the HLA or CMV assignments 20 times. In a later analysis, co-occurring TCRs were grouped with DBSCAN, and TCRdist sequence similarity was added when clustering was performed within HLA-allele-positive subsets. For co-occurrence clustering, repertoires with fewer than 30,000 or more than 120,000 public chains were excluded, along with five repertoires with anomalous nucleotide sharing. Drawn from immuneACCESS, this table holds only the in-frame rearrangements with V and J called that TCRdb kept. Clones are partly lost; checked studies trace under half to an unresolved V gene and leave the rest unexplained. V, J and clone size are those of that table, while D and trimming were read from the DNA. The sample records some 110,000 clones, about 81% of which are singletons. Clones ranked in the top ten supply about 1.1% of the sample.

Overall results and qualifications from the work: In vitro tests confirmed that a few of the cytomegalovirus-associated TCR beta chains recognize cytomegalovirus antigens. The study listed 150 to 200 TCR beta chains as associated with cytomegalovirus. This cohort had only TCR beta chains sequenced, and the lack of alpha or paired-chain data limited which features could be detected. According to a later analysis, most CMV-associated TCR beta chains appeared to be HLA-restricted, and the HLA associations seemed to be driven largely by CMV exposure. Linkage disequilibrium might explain the correlated functional status among segregating V segments, but an unknown experimental factor could not be excluded. Compared with the roughly 700-donor mean, donors in an Asian-associated ancestry cluster had fewer N-insertions in productive TCRs, according to a later genetic analysis. Because the 87-base-pair reads could not distinguish some IMGT-functional V segments, including TRBV6-2 and TRBV6-3, those segments were excluded. Because counts were too low, some 17 rarely observed V segments, including chromosome 9 orphons, were excluded from the earlier analysis of some 540 of the donors. A later genetic analysis associated a missense DCLRE1C variant with V-gene and J-gene trimming of TCR beta chains, and an independent cohort replicated the association. Because some donors lacked HLA typing at each locus, the association tests relied only on the typed subset. The authors suggested that the approach could potentially be generalized to other disease states and immunological phenotypes. Strong co-occurrence of HLA alleles, especially DR and DQ, made assigning TCR associations to individual alleles difficult. The presence/absence analyses assumed that sequencing depth was roughly uniform across donors, and that assumption may not be true. Most TCR sequences were observed very rarely across donors, whereas some public TCRs were present in many individuals. The sequencing pipeline was judged likely to have produced a cluster of highly shared sequence variants as a technical artifact. A further reported finding was that TCR beta sequences accurately predicted the HLA-A and HLA-B alleles for most subjects in the first cohort. In a later analysis, HLA-associated TCR beta chains showed more clonal expansion and lower generation probabilities than non-associated chains that were equally common. According to a later analysis, TCR association rates differed among HLA loci, with DRB1 alleles showing the most associated TCRs and HLA-C alleles showing the fewest. The classifier was reported to diagnose cytomegalovirus status with high specificity and sensitivity in both the original cohort and the validation cohort. In an earlier analysis of more than 450 of the donors, most TCR beta V segments were observed in productive rearrangements about 87% or about 30% of the time, broadly matching IMGT annotations. Several of the top co-occurrence clusters appeared to be linked to parvovirus B19, influenza, CMV and Epstein-Barr virus, according to a later analysis. Specific HLA alleles were associated with 15,000 to 20,000 TCR beta sequences at a false discovery rate of 0.05 in a later analysis. For the cohort, immune exposure information was limited to CMV serostatus.

Specimen: PBMCs. Recombination joined TRBV27 with TRBJ1-2, and possibly TRBD1, on 5 matching bases. This clonotype originated in a woman younger than 45 in good health and CMV-seronegative. The DNA reads TGTGCCAGCAGTTTAAGGGGCCGCTATGGCTACACCTTC. Its protein product is CASSLRGRYGYTF.